These T cell receptor beta chains were read from a single sample in a study of blood T cells in healthy people across ages. TCRdb ran MiXCR on the 5' RACE reads and lists one entry per CDR3 protein. Of 1.5 million to 2 million distinct CDR3 sequences in the sample, about 28% were seen once. The source material was blood. These receptors originate from a woman in her twenties or thirties in good health. Each CDR3 is given with its conserved first and last residue. The D gene is left open where the match is weak. Where a row states a size, it is once, few, many or the class of an expanded clone; other rows omit it.

d_gene: -; abundance: few; j_gene: TRBJ1-1; v_gene: TRBV5-1; CDR3aa: CASNFGRDVGTEAFF; CDR3nt: TGCGCCAGCAACTTCGGCAGGGATGTGGGCACTGAAGCTTTCTTT
d_gene: -; abundance: -; j_gene: TRBJ1-2; v_gene: TRBV5-6; CDR3aa: CASSPPRGRFYGYTF; CDR3nt: TGTGCCAGCAGCCCCCCCCGGGGGCGTTTCTATGGCTACACCTTC
d_gene: TRBD1; abundance: -; j_gene: TRBJ2-5; v_gene: TRBV15; CDR3aa: CAASRDSAGGIETQYF; CDR3nt: TGTGCCGCCAGCAGAGATTCAGCAGGGGGCATAGAGACCCAGTACTTC
d_gene: TRBD1; abundance: few; j_gene: TRBJ2-5; v_gene: TRBV7-6; CDR3aa: CASSLGGTGIQETQYF; CDR3nt: TGTGCCAGCAGCTTAGGGGGGACAGGTATCCAAGAGACCCAGTACTTC
d_gene: TRBD1; abundance: -; j_gene: TRBJ1-2; v_gene: TRBV12-3/TRBV12-4; CDR3aa: CASSSTDRGLNGYTF; CDR3nt: TGTGCCAGCAGTTCAACGGACAGGGGGCTTAATGGCTACACCTTC
d_gene: -; abundance: -; j_gene: TRBJ1-2; v_gene: TRBV6-2/TRBV6-3; CDR3aa: CASSPRMNYGYTF; CDR3nt: TGTGCCAGCAGTCCACGGATGAACTATGGCTACACCTTC
d_gene: -; abundance: -; j_gene: TRBJ1-1; v_gene: TRBV20-1; CDR3aa: CSASDSWEAEAFF; CDR3nt: TGCAGTGCTAGCGACTCTTGGGAGGCTGAAGCTTTCTTT
d_gene: -; abundance: few; j_gene: TRBJ2-4; v_gene: TRBV3-1; CDR3aa: CASSQGTLAKNIQYF; CDR3nt: TGTGCCAGCAGCCAAGGGACCTTAGCCAAAAACATTCAGTACTTC
d_gene: TRBD1; abundance: -; j_gene: TRBJ1-4; v_gene: TRBV20-1; CDR3aa: CSAIGQGGAKLFF; CDR3nt: TGCAGTGCTATCGGACAGGGAGGTGCAAAACTGTTTTTT
d_gene: -; abundance: few; j_gene: TRBJ2-7; v_gene: TRBV7-9; CDR3aa: CASSPRSVPTIEQYF; CDR3nt: TGTGCCAGCAGCCCGCGGTCAGTACCTACGATTGAGCAGTACTTC
d_gene: TRBD1; abundance: few; j_gene: TRBJ2-7; v_gene: TRBV10-2; CDR3aa: CASNTELTGPHEQYF; CDR3nt: TGCGCCAGCAACACAGAACTGACAGGGCCCCACGAGCAGTACTTC
d_gene: -; abundance: -; j_gene: TRBJ2-7; v_gene: TRBV3-1; CDR3aa: CASSQGRTLYEQYF; CDR3nt: TGTGCCAGCAGCCAAGGCAGAACCCTCTACGAGCAGTACTTC
d_gene: TRBD2; abundance: -; j_gene: TRBJ2-5; v_gene: TRBV5-5; CDR3aa: CASTGGQLAGGRQETQYF; CDR3nt: TGTGCCAGCACCGGGGGGCAGCTAGCGGGAGGCCGACAAGAGACCCAGTACTTC
d_gene: -; abundance: -; j_gene: TRBJ2-1; v_gene: TRBV5-1; CDR3aa: CASSWRLGSYNEQFF; CDR3nt: TGCGCCAGCAGCTGGAGACTTGGGTCCTACAATGAGCAGTTCTTC
d_gene: -; abundance: few; j_gene: TRBJ1-1; v_gene: TRBV27; CDR3aa: CASSVGRPNTEAFF; CDR3nt: TGTGCCAGCAGTGTGGGCAGGCCGAACACTGAAGCTTTCTTT
d_gene: TRBD2; abundance: few; j_gene: TRBJ2-3; v_gene: TRBV6-6; CDR3aa: CASSVGSGGVDTQYF; CDR3nt: TGTGCCAGCAGCGTGGGTAGCGGGGGGGTAGATACGCAGTATTTT
d_gene: TRBD2; abundance: -; j_gene: TRBJ2-3; v_gene: TRBV24-1; CDR3aa: CATSPPGLRTDTQYF; CDR3nt: TGTGCCACCAGTCCCCCGGGACTACGCACAGATACGCAGTATTTT
d_gene: -; abundance: -; j_gene: TRBJ2-6; v_gene: TRBV20-1; CDR3aa: CSASAGANVRTF; CDR3nt: TGCAGTGCTAGTGCTGGGGCCAACGTCCGGACTTTC
d_gene: -; abundance: few; j_gene: TRBJ1-2; v_gene: TRBV12-3/TRBV12-4; CDR3aa: CASSRPGSPGYTF; CDR3nt: TGTGCCAGCAGTCGCCCGGGAAGCCCAGGCTACACCTTC
d_gene: -; abundance: few; j_gene: TRBJ2-3; v_gene: TRBV7-2; CDR3aa: CASSLDHNTDTQYF; CDR3nt: TGTGCCAGCAGCTTAGACCATAACACAGATACGCAGTATTTT
d_gene: -; abundance: few; j_gene: TRBJ1-4; v_gene: TRBV12-3/TRBV12-4; CDR3aa: CASSLGDDTNEKLFF; CDR3nt: TGTGCCAGCAGCCTAGGGGATGACACTAATGAAAAACTGTTTTTT
d_gene: TRBD1; abundance: few; j_gene: TRBJ2-7; v_gene: TRBV20-1; CDR3aa: CSARDVLQGAFEQYF; CDR3nt: TGCAGTGCTAGAGATGTGTTACAGGGGGCCTTCGAGCAGTACTTC
d_gene: TRBD2; abundance: few; j_gene: TRBJ2-7; v_gene: TRBV24-1; CDR3aa: CATSGLGTSGDYEQYF; CDR3nt: TGTGCCACCAGTGGACTAGGGACTAGCGGGGACTACGAGCAGTACTTC
d_gene: TRBD1; abundance: -; j_gene: TRBJ1-1; v_gene: TRBV7-9; CDR3aa: CASSPRLQGLNTEAFF; CDR3nt: TGTGCCAGCAGCCCGCGCCTACAGGGGTTGAACACTGAAGCTTTCTTT
d_gene: -; abundance: many; j_gene: TRBJ1-5; v_gene: TRBV7-9; CDR3aa: CASSLPGYNQPQHF; CDR3nt: TGTGCCAGCAGCTTACCCGGGTACAATCAGCCCCAGCATTTT
d_gene: -; abundance: -; j_gene: TRBJ1-5; v_gene: TRBV20-1; CDR3aa: CSARHDRGSNQPQHF; CDR3nt: TGCAGTGCTAGACACGACAGAGGGAGCAATCAGCCCCAGCATTTT
d_gene: -; abundance: few; j_gene: TRBJ2-1; v_gene: TRBV5-1; CDR3aa: CASSVQQGNNEQFF; CDR3nt: TGCGCCAGCAGCGTCCAACAGGGCAACAATGAGCAGTTCTTC
d_gene: TRBD1; abundance: -; j_gene: TRBJ2-5; v_gene: TRBV28; CDR3aa: CASSSYRGRGEQYF; CDR3nt: TGTGCCAGCAGTTCCTACAGGGGGCGAGGAGAGCAGTACTTC
d_gene: -; abundance: -; j_gene: TRBJ1-5; v_gene: TRBV20-1; CDR3aa: CSARDSRSNQPQHF; CDR3nt: TGCAGTGCTAGAGATTCAAGATCTAATCAGCCCCAGCATTTT
d_gene: -; abundance: few; j_gene: TRBJ2-3; v_gene: TRBV2; CDR3aa: CATFDRAGSDTQYF; CDR3nt: TGTGCCACCTTCGATCGGGCAGGGTCAGATACGCAGTATTTT
d_gene: TRBD2; abundance: -; j_gene: TRBJ2-1; v_gene: TRBV19; CDR3aa: CASSIISGRNSYNGQFF; CDR3nt: TGTGCCAGTAGTATCATTAGCGGGAGGAATTCCTACAATGGGCAGTTCTTC
d_gene: -; abundance: few; j_gene: TRBJ2-7; v_gene: TRBV29-1; CDR3aa: CSVEGAGVYEQYF; CDR3nt: TGCAGCGTTGAAGGCGCAGGGGTCTACGAGCAGTACTTC
d_gene: -; abundance: many; j_gene: TRBJ2-7; v_gene: TRBV29-1; CDR3aa: CSVDTVRAQYF; CDR3nt: TGCAGCGTTGATACTGTACGAGCGCAGTACTTC
d_gene: -; abundance: -; j_gene: TRBJ1-1; v_gene: TRBV2; CDR3aa: CASSDGPLTEAFF; CDR3nt: TGTGCCAGCAGTGATGGACCACTCACTGAAGCTTTCTTT
d_gene: TRBD1; abundance: many; j_gene: TRBJ2-1; v_gene: TRBV10-3; CDR3aa: CAISEVDRGSYNEQFF; CDR3nt: TGTGCCATCAGTGAGGTCGACAGGGGCTCCTACAATGAGCAGTTCTTC
d_gene: -; abundance: -; j_gene: TRBJ1-5; v_gene: TRBV4-3; CDR3aa: CASSQDSRPNQPQHF; CDR3nt: TGCGCCAGCAGCCAAGACTCCAGGCCGAACCAGCCCCAGCATTTT
d_gene: -; abundance: -; j_gene: TRBJ2-1; v_gene: TRBV7-9; CDR3aa: CASSLEGSYLEQFF; CDR3nt: TGTGCCAGCAGCTTAGAGGGATCTTATCTTGAGCAGTTCTTC
d_gene: -; abundance: few; j_gene: TRBJ2-5; v_gene: TRBV27; CDR3aa: CASSNPGDGSETQYF; CDR3nt: TGTGCCAGCAGTAACCCCGGGGACGGGTCAGAGACCCAGTACTTC
d_gene: -; abundance: few; j_gene: TRBJ2-3; v_gene: TRBV30; CDR3aa: CAWNLGTDTQYF; CDR3nt: TGTGCCTGGAATCTGGGGACAGATACGCAGTATTTT
d_gene: TRBD2; abundance: once; j_gene: TRBJ2-1; v_gene: TRBV14; CDR3aa: CASSQSRGAYNEQFF; CDR3nt: TGTGCCAGCAGCCAATCGCGGGGGGCCTACAATGAGCAGTTCTTC
d_gene: TRBD1; abundance: few; j_gene: TRBJ1-2; v_gene: TRBV9; CDR3aa: CASSAEDWTGHYGYTF; CDR3nt: TGTGCCAGCAGCGCAGAGGACTGGACAGGGCACTATGGCTACACCTTC
d_gene: -; abundance: -; j_gene: TRBJ1-5; v_gene: TRBV18; CDR3aa: CASAGGNSNQPQHF; CDR3nt: TGTGCCAGCGCGGGAGGAAATAGCAATCAGCCCCAGCATTTT
d_gene: TRBD2; abundance: -; j_gene: TRBJ2-2; v_gene: TRBV5-1; CDR3aa: CASSPTSGNTGELFF; CDR3nt: TGTGCCAGCAGCCCGACTAGCGGGAACACCGGGGAGCTGTTTTTT
d_gene: -; abundance: few; j_gene: TRBJ2-5; v_gene: TRBV28; CDR3aa: CASSLPREVMETQYF; CDR3nt: TGTGCCAGCAGTTTACCCAGGGAGGTGATGGAGACCCAGTACTTC
d_gene: TRBD2; abundance: once; j_gene: TRBJ2-7; v_gene: TRBV5-1; CDR3aa: CASSPWSSGGIDEQYF; CDR3nt: TGCGCCAGCAGCCCCTGGAGTAGCGGGGGGATAGACGAGCAGTACTTC
d_gene: -; abundance: many; j_gene: TRBJ1-1; v_gene: TRBV29-1; CDR3aa: CSVEGLGNEAFF; CDR3nt: TGCAGCGTTGAAGGGTTGGGAAATGAAGCTTTCTTT
d_gene: TRBD2; abundance: -; j_gene: TRBJ2-7; v_gene: TRBV10-3; CDR3aa: CAGQPSGSYEQYF; CDR3nt: TGTGCCGGACAACCTAGCGGGAGCTACGAGCAGTACTTC
d_gene: -; abundance: many; j_gene: TRBJ2-7; v_gene: TRBV7-2; CDR3aa: CASTDLGEQYF; CDR3nt: TGTGCCAGCACCGATTTGGGCGAGCAGTACTTC
d_gene: TRBD1; abundance: -; j_gene: TRBJ2-1; v_gene: TRBV5-1; CDR3aa: CASRPGQGSYNEQFF; CDR3nt: TGCGCCAGCAGACCGGGACAGGGCTCTTACAATGAGCAGTTCTTC
d_gene: TRBD1; abundance: -; j_gene: TRBJ1-2; v_gene: TRBV7-2; CDR3aa: CASSVGTGSGYTF; CDR3nt: TGTGCCAGCAGCGTAGGGACAGGTAGTGGCTACACCTTC
d_gene: TRBD2; abundance: few; j_gene: TRBJ2-3; v_gene: TRBV20-1; CDR3aa: CSARDRLAGPPPDTQYF; CDR3nt: TGCAGTGCTAGAGATAGACTAGCGGGGCCCCCCCCAGATACGCAGTATTTT
d_gene: TRBD2; abundance: -; j_gene: TRBJ2-1; v_gene: TRBV20-1; CDR3aa: CSASGGRLGEQFF; CDR3nt: TGCAGTGCTAGTGGCGGGAGGTTAGGCGAGCAGTTCTTC
d_gene: TRBD2; abundance: many; j_gene: TRBJ2-5; v_gene: TRBV20-1; CDR3aa: CSVTPAISGRQETQYF; CDR3nt: TGCAGTGTCACTCCGGCGATTAGCGGGAGGCAAGAGACCCAGTACTTC
d_gene: TRBD2; abundance: -; j_gene: TRBJ2-1; v_gene: TRBV20-1; CDR3aa: CSARISGRNNEQFF; CDR3nt: TGCAGTGCTAGGATTAGCGGGAGGAACAATGAGCAGTTCTTC
d_gene: -; abundance: -; j_gene: TRBJ1-2; v_gene: TRBV6-5; CDR3aa: CASSYSGGAFSGYTF; CDR3nt: TGTGCCAGCAGTTACTCGGGGGGGGCCTTTTCTGGCTACACCTTC
d_gene: TRBD2; abundance: -; j_gene: TRBJ2-5; v_gene: TRBV20-1; CDR3aa: CSVDSGRKETQYF; CDR3nt: TGCAGTGTTGATAGCGGGAGGAAAGAGACCCAGTACTTC
d_gene: -; abundance: -; j_gene: TRBJ2-1; v_gene: TRBV5-1; CDR3aa: CASSPGPLPEWEQFF; CDR3nt: TGCGCCAGCAGCCCCGGGCCCCTTCCCGAATGGGAGCAGTTCTTC